Listed here are 4 T cell receptor beta chains from one sample, sequenced in a study of CDR3 diversity in severe acne. Via MiXCR, TCRdb re-called the PCR reads, giving one row per CDR3 protein. Of fewer than 90,000 distinct CDR3 sequences listed, about half are singletons. The specimen was blood. The receptors stem from a male donor with severe acne vulgaris.

The V call is TRBV12-3 or TRBV12-4, the J call TRBJ2-7; 11 positions agree with TRBD1. The CDR3 sequence is 14 residues long. V trimming: 6 bases; J trimming: 2 bases; junction bases outside the gene matches: 3. CDR3 region: CASSMGQGAYEQYF. CDR3 coding DNA: TGTGCCAGCAGCATGGGACAGGGGGCCTACGAGCAGTACTTC.

This clonotype ranks as medium-sized. The V gene is TRBV20-1, the J gene TRBJ2-7, with 9 nucleotides matching TRBD2. V was pared by 6 bases and J by 3 bases, with 9 bases of the junction left unmatched. Per germline, CDR1 DFQATT and CDR2 SNEGSKA (reference sequence). The length of the CDR3 is 14 residues. The CDR3 region has the DNA TGCAGTGCGGTACGGTCTAGCGGGATCTACGAGCAGTACTTC. Translation: CSAVRSSGIYEQYF.

The table lists this clonotype with many counts. CDR3: CATQGTGDQPQHF. DNA of the CDR3: TGTGCCACCCAGGGGACAGGGGATCAGCCCCAGCATTTT. The chain joins TRBV2 to TRBJ1-5; the match to TRBD1 covers 10 bases. Germline-derived CDR1 and CDR2 are SNHLY and FYNNEI. The CDR3 consists of 13 residues. With V trimmed by 10 bases and J by 5 bases, 5 bases remained unmatched. The full variable domain, in which reference TRBV2 and TRBJ1-5 provide the parts outside the CDR3, is EPEVTQTPSHQVTQMGQEVILRCVPISNHLYFYWYRQILGQKVEFLVSFYNNEISEKSEIFDDQFSVERPDGSNFTLKIRSTKLEDSAMYFCATQGTGDQPQHFGDGTRLSIL.

CDR3 nucleotides: TGTGCCAGCACCCTACTAGCGGGAGGGGAGACCCAGTACTTC. Translating gives CASTLLAGGETQYF. V gene TRBV7-2 combines with J gene TRBJ2-5; 13 bases are a match to TRBD2. This CDR3 region has 14 residues. V was pared by 7 bases and J by 5 bases, with 4 bases of the junction left unmatched. Per germline, CDR1 SGHTA and CDR2 FQGNSA.